Listed here are 27 T cell receptor beta chains from one sample, sequenced in a study of T cells in Graves' hyperthyroidism and ophthalmopathy. TCR beta CDR3 region amplification was performed from RNA transcripts. The HTBI primer set drove a first-round RT-PCR of the TCR CDR3. TCRdb redid the calling of the multiplex PCR reads with MiXCR, one entry per CDR3 protein. In the table there are hundreds of thousands of distinct CDR3 sequences, roughly 14% of which are singletons. The specimen was blood. These receptor sequences come from a woman in her thirties or forties with Graves' ophthalmopathy.

This clonotype was seen at least ten times. V and J are TRBV7-6 and TRBJ1-5, with D possibly matching TRBD1 (5 bases). The CDR3 totals 14 residues. CDR1 and CDR2 from the germline V gene are SGHVS and FNYEAQ. V lost 8 bases, J lost 4 bases, and 15 bases lay in between. CDR3 coding DNA: TGTGCCAGCTGGTTAGACAGCCTAAATCAGCCCCAGCATTTT. Protein: CASWLDSLNQPQHF.

The chain joins TRBV24-1 to TRBJ1-2; no definite D call. Germline CDR1 reads KGHDR; CDR2 reads SFDVKD. Trimming removed 6 bases from V and 4 bases from J, with 5 bases in between. The CDR3 runs 11 residues. DNA for the CDR3: TGTGCCACCAGTCCTGGCTATGGCTACACCTTC. Its translation: CATSPGYGYTF.

At least ten counts were recorded for this clonotype. The junction departs from germline at one end; a sequencing error may be responsible. The chain carries TRBV15 and TRBJ1-2; TRBD1 agrees at 7 bases. The germline V gene encodes CDR1 LNHNV and CDR2 YYDKDF (reference sequence). The CDR3 spans 13 residues. The CDR3, as DNA: TGTGCCACCAGCAGAGATAGTACGACAGGGACTAATTTC. It translates to CATSRDSTTGTNF. Based on the CDR3 plus reference TRBV15 and TRBJ1-2, the full variable domain is DAMVIQNPRYQVTQFGKPVTLSCSQTLNHNVMYWYQQKSSQAPKLLFHYYDKDFNNEADTPDNFQSRRPNTSFCFLDIRSPGLGDTAMYLCATSRDSTTGTNFGSGTRLTVV.

The table lists this clonotype with many counts. The rearrangement joins TRBV12-3 or TRBV12-4 to TRBJ2-7; no definite D call. The CDR3 runs 13 residues. V gave up 4 bases and J gave up 7 bases, with 14 bases separating them. The CDR3: CASSSSGIREQYF. CDR3 DNA sequence: TGTGCCAGCAGTTCGTCGGGTATCCGGGAGCAGTACTTC.

This clonotype came up a few times. This chain uses TRBV4-2 with TRBJ2-2; 9 positions agree with TRBD2. This CDR3 has 17 residues. Per germline, CDR1 LGHNA and CDR2 YNFKEQ. The ends lost 3 bases at V and 8 bases at J; junction bases unmatched: 13. CDR3 bases: TGTGCCAGCAGCCACGTGGGACTAGCTATGGTGGGGGGGGAGCTGTTTTTT. This encodes CASSHVGLAMVGGELFF.

This clonotype was picked up many times. The chain couples TRBV28 to TRBJ2-5, with 7 bases fitting TRBD2. V was clipped by 1 base and J by 3 bases; unmatched bases: 8. The CDR3 is 16 amino acids. Germline CDR1 reads MDHEN; CDR2 reads SYDVKM. CDR3 sequence reads: CASSLFGSGDEETQYF. DNA for the CDR3: TGTGCCAGCAGTTTATTTGGGAGCGGGGACGAAGAGACCCAGTACTTC.

In its sample, this clonotype was seen many times. The CDR3 region is CASRTGYYEQYF. For the CDR3, the DNA is TGTGCCAGCCGAACAGGGTACTACGAGCAGTACTTC. V gene TRBV6-1 combines with J gene TRBJ2-7, with D maybe TRBD1 (6 bases). Trimming removed 8 bases at V and 3 bases at J, with 11 bases between. CDR3 length equals 12 residues. CDR1 is MNHNS and CDR2 is SASEGT in the germline V gene.

This clonotype was recorded a few times. The rearrangement joins TRBV4-1 to TRBJ2-2; weak D call: TRBD1 (5 bases). This CDR3 is built from 17 residues. The V gene's germline CDR1 is MGHRA and CDR2 YSYEKL. V was trimmed by 4 bases and J by 4 bases, leaving 19 bases between them. In DNA, the CDR3 is TGCGCCAGCAGCCCACGAGTAGGCAGGGTTGGCACCGGGGAGCTGTTTTTT. Protein sequence: CASSPRVGRVGTGELFF.

This chain joins TRBV6-1 and TRBJ1-1; no clear D gene. There are 9 residues in the CDR3. Per germline, CDR1 MNHNS and CDR2 SASEGT. CDR3 loop: CAVGTEAFF. The CDR3 nucleotides read TGTGCTGTGGGAACTGAAGCTTTCTTT.

The V and J genes are TRBV15 and TRBJ2-2; 9 nucleotides line up with TRBD1. The CDR3 covers 16 residues. Germline V lookup: CDR1 LNHNV, CDR2 YYDKDF (reference sequence). Trimming at V came to 4 bases and at J to 5 bases, leaving 8 bases not matched to a gene. CDR3 DNA: TGTGCCACCAGCACGAGACAGGGGACAGGGACCGGGGAGCTGTTTTTT. As protein: CATSTRQGTGTGELFF.

This clonotype was detected a few times. The J gene is TRBJ2-6, the V gene TRBV5-1; a possible D gene is TRBD1 (6 bases). Trimming removed 4 bases at V and 0 bases at J, with 11 bases between. The CDR3 totals 16 residues. CDR1 SGHRS and CDR2 YFSETQ come from the germline V gene. This chain's CDR3 is CASSRLGGSGANVLTF. The DNA for the CDR3 is TGCGCCAGCAGCAGGCTAGGGGGCTCTGGGGCCAACGTCCTGACTTTC. The full variable domain, with the rest looked up from reference TRBV5-1 and TRBJ2-6, is KAGVTQTPRYLIKTRGQQVTLSCSPISGHRSVSWYQQTPGQGLQFLFEYFSETQRNKGNFPGRFSGRQFSNSRSEMNVSTLELGDSALYLCASSRLGGSGANVLTFGAGSRLTVL.

This clonotype has at least ten counts. The CDR3 DNA reads TGTGCCAGCAGTTGGGGAAGAGGCCAGGGGGCTGGAAACACCATATATTTT. Amino acid sequence: CASSWGRGQGAGNTIYF. The V call is TRBV28, the J call TRBJ1-3; 7 nucleotides match TRBD1. V dropped 4 bases and J dropped 2; count of bases not matched to a gene: 11. Germline V gene data show CDR1 as MDHEN and CDR2 as SYDVKM. The CDR3 runs 17 residues.

This clonotype was observed at least ten times. V and J are TRBV20-1 and TRBJ2-7; D remains ambiguous. CDR1 is DFQATT, CDR2 SNEGSKA, per germline (reference sequence). Trimming removed 4 bases from V and 2 bases from J, with 15 bases in between. This CDR3 has 14 residues. Here the CDR3 reads CSATKPLGTYEQYF. CDR3 sequence (DNA): TGCAGTGCTACCAAGCCGTTGGGCACCTACGAGCAGTACTTC.

This clonotype occurred many times. The chain is built from TRBV27 and TRBJ1-2; no reliable D call. V was trimmed by 9 bases and J by 1 base, leaving 18 bases between them. Germline CDR1 MNHEY, CDR2 SMNVEV (reference sequence). This CDR3 region has 15 residues. CDR3 in amino acids: CASSPADSRNYGYTF. The CDR3 nucleotides are TGTGCCAGTAGTCCGGCAGACTCTCGTAACTATGGCTACACCTTC.

The chain has TRBV4-1 and TRBJ2-7; either TRBD1 or TRBD2 may fit D (5 bases each). Germline values: CDR1 MGHRA, CDR2 YSYEKL. Trimming took 4 bases from V and 0 from J, leaving 22 bases between them. There are 18 residues in the CDR3. CDR3 loop: CASSLNRDLLESSYEQYF. Here the CDR3 DNA reads TGCGCCAGCAGCCTTAACCGGGACCTACTTGAGAGCTCCTACGAGCAGTACTTC.

The genes are TRBV20-1 and TRBJ2-7; D perhaps matches TRBD2 (5 bases). The CDR3 contains 14 residues. The V gene lost 6 bases and the J gene lost 5 bases, with 20 bases spanning the gap. Germline V gene lookup returns CDR1 DFQATT and CDR2 SNEGSKA (reference sequence). This CDR3 reads CSAPRGRPLNEQYF. In DNA, the CDR3 is TGCAGTGCCCCCCGCGGGCGCCCTCTGAACGAGCAGTACTTC.

This clonotype appeared a few times. V and J are TRBV12-3 or TRBV12-4 and TRBJ2-2, with D unclear. The CDR3 consists of 12 residues. Trimming left V 6 bases short and J 7 bases short, with 9 bases between. The CDR3 DNA reads as TGTGCCAGCAGCAAAGGCTACGGGGAGCTGTTTTTT. Its protein is CASSKGYGELFF.

V is TRBV28 and J is TRBJ2-1; D ambiguous. The CDR3 totals 15 residues. Trimming removed 3 bases at V and 5 bases at J, with 14 bases between. Germline V gene sequence: CDR1 MDHEN, CDR2 SYDVKM. CDR3 DNA sequence: TGTGCCAGCAGTTTTTGGCAGAAGTTAGACAATGAGCAGTTCTTC. Translating gives CASSFWQKLDNEQFF.

This clonotype was counted at least ten times. The V gene is TRBV27, the J gene TRBJ1-1; D gene uncertain. With 3 bases removed from V and 8 bases from J, the gap between germline ends came to 13 bases. Germline CDR1 MNHEY, CDR2 SMNVEV (reference sequence). This CDR3 is 13 amino acids long. The CDR3 DNA is TGTGCCAGCAGTTTGACGCCGCAGGCCGAAGCTTTCTTT. Encoded protein: CASSLTPQAEAFF.

This chain joins TRBV4-1 and TRBJ2-7; 7 nucleotides line up with TRBD1. This CDR3 spans 18 amino acids. Trimming removed 0 bases from V and 2 bases from J; junction bases left unmatched: 13. Germline CDR1 reads MGHRA; CDR2 reads YSYEKL. The CDR3, as DNA: TGCGCCAGCAGCCAAGACGAGTTGGTAGGGACAGCCACCTACGAGCAGTACTTC. Translated, it gives CASSQDELVGTATYEQYF.

This clonotype was seen repeatedly, ten times or more. V and J are TRBV12-3 or TRBV12-4 and TRBJ1-1, with TRBD1 as a possible D gene (5 bases). Trimming pared 5 bases from V and 8 bases from J, leaving 15 bases between. The CDR3 is 13 amino acids. For the CDR3, the DNA is TGTGCCAGCAGTCGATACCATCAGGGAGAAGCTTTCTTT. Translating it yields CASSRYHQGEAFF.

There are many counts of this clonotype. As DNA, the CDR3 is TGTGCCAGCAGCGAGACGGCCCCCTGGGGGGAGCTGTTTTTT. Its translation is CASSETAPWGELFF. The V call is TRBV7-2, the J call TRBJ2-2; D not resolved. The length of the CDR3 is 14 residues. Germline CDR1 SGHTA, CDR2 FQGNSA. V dropped 5 bases and J dropped 8 bases, with 15 bases sitting between them.

This clonotype was counted at least ten times. The V and J genes are TRBV12-5 and TRBJ2-6; weak D call: TRBD2 (5 bases). CDR3 length equals 14 residues. Germline-derived CDR1 and CDR2 are LGHNT and FRNRAP. V was pared by 6 bases and J by 0 bases, with 6 bases between. CDR3 residues: CASGRVSGANVLTF. The CDR3 DNA reads TGTGCTAGTGGGAGGGTCTCTGGGGCCAACGTCCTGACTTTC.

This clonotype was picked up many times. The rearrangement uses TRBV27 and TRBJ1-1; tentative D call: TRBD1 (6 bases). V shed 6 bases and J shed 2 bases, with 13 bases lying between them. The CDR3 consists of 14 residues. Germline lookup yields CDR1 MNHEY and CDR2 SMNVEV (reference sequence). Here the CDR3 reads CASSKSQGNTEAFF. For the CDR3, the DNA is TGTGCCAGCAGCAAATCACAGGGAAACACTGAAGCTTTCTTT.

There are many counts of this clonotype. The rearrangement joins TRBV12-3 or TRBV12-4 to TRBJ1-1; D is uncertain. The CDR3 consists of 14 residues. Deletions cut 6 bases from V and 5 bases from J, with 16 bases between. This CDR3 is CASSLAHVDTEAFF. The DNA of the CDR3 is TGTGCCAGCAGCCTCGCCCACGTAGATACTGAAGCTTTCTTT.

The chain uses TRBV6-1 and TRBJ2-7; TRBD2 matches at 11 bases. Germline CDR1 and CDR2: MNHNS and SASEGT. The ends lost 6 bases at V and 0 bases at J; junction bases unmatched: 4. The CDR3 covers 15 residues. The DNA for the CDR3 is TGTGCCAGCAGGGATACTAGCGGGAGCTCCTACGAGCAGTACTTC. This encodes CASRDTSGSSYEQYF.

The sample holds a few counts of this clonotype. The DNA of the CDR3 is TGTGCCAGCAGTGGGCCCGGGCGCGGGGGACGCCACGGGGAGCTGTTTTTT. This gives the protein CASSGPGRGGRHGELFF. The chain uses TRBV25-1 and TRBJ2-2; 7 bases match TRBD2. The CDR3 is made up of 17 amino acids. V lost 4 bases to trimming and J lost 7 bases; unmatched junction nucleotides: 15. Germline V gene data show CDR1 as MGHDK and CDR2 as SYGVNS.